A single T cell receptor beta chain is shown here with its context. This sample is drawn from a study of blood T cell repertoires in COVID-19. Background on the study: T cells, B-cell-depleted T cells, or PBMCs supplied cDNA or gDNA.

Participant reports of clinical history set cohort assignment. Assay: immunoSEQ multiplex PCR; the TCRdb copy retains only in-frame clones and omits some. The top ten clones hold around 10% of a sample with 310,000 or so clones, roughly 90% of them seen once. Sequencing was performed on PBMCs or T cells enriched from blood (not recorded which). This TCR was sampled from a woman younger than 35 who had recovered from COVID-19.

The CDR3: CASFPQYMNTEAFF. The DNA for the CDR3 is TGTGCCAGTTTCCCACAGTACATGAACACTGAAGCTTTCTTT. This chain joins TRBV27 and TRBJ1-1; D is undetermined. This CDR3 has 14 residues. The ends were cut back, 9 bases at V and 0 bases at J, with 14 bases in the middle. Per the germline V gene, CDR1 is MNHEY and CDR2 is SMNVEV (reference sequence).